A single sample is the source of the 31 T cell receptor beta chains below, sequenced in a study of blood T cell repertoires in COVID-19. Produced via immunoSEQ multiplex PCR; TCRdb's table is partial and in-frame only. Among some 270,000 clones listed, 80% to 90% were seen once. Material: PBMCs or T cells enriched from blood (not recorded which). Receptor source: a woman aged 30 to 39 who had recovered from COVID-19.

The V call is TRBV28, the J call TRBJ1-5; 7 bases map to TRBD1. CDR3 length equals 16 residues. Losses at the gene ends were 3 bases for V and 3 bases for J; bases not matched to a gene: 8. Per the germline V gene, CDR1 is MDHEN and CDR2 is SYDVKM. The CDR3, as DNA: TGTGCCAGCAGTTTCGGGTCAGGGGGACCCAATCAGCCCCAGCATTTT. It translates to CASSFGSGGPNQPQHF.

This rearrangement joins TRBV27 to TRBJ1-5; D uncertain. CDR1 and CDR2 from the germline V gene are MNHEY and SMNVEV (reference sequence). V was pared by 3 bases and J by 7 bases, with 7 bases between. This CDR3 contains 12 residues. The CDR3 sequence: CASSFVGQPQHF. CDR3 bases: TGTGCCAGCAGTTTTGTCGGGCAGCCCCAGCATTTT.

J is TRBJ2-5 and V is TRBV6-4; TRBD2 agrees at 11 bases. Germline V gives CDR1 MRHNA, CDR2 SNTAGT. This CDR3 has 16 amino acids. After removal of 0 bases from V and 2 bases from J, the junction contained 2 bases not matched to a gene. Here the CDR3 DNA reads TGTGCCAGCAGTGACTCGGTAGCGGGGGGGCAAGAGACCCAGTACTTC. It specifies CASSDSVAGGQETQYF.

The chain employs TRBV3-1 (or the pseudogene TRBV3-2) and TRBJ2-7; 11 nucleotides line up with TRBD1. Germline values: CDR1 LGHDT, CDR2 YNNKEL (reference sequence). This CDR3 has 17 residues. V shed 1 base and J 6 bases; nucleotides not matched to a gene: 11. CDR3 nucleotides: TGTGCCAGCAGCCAAGCGTTCGGGACAGGGGGTTTTGGCGAGCAGTACTTC. Translation gives CASSQAFGTGGFGEQYF.

The V call is TRBV9, the J call TRBJ2-7, with D perhaps matching TRBD1 (6 bases). The CDR3 runs 14 residues. The germline gives CDR1 SGDLS, CDR2 YYNGEE. With 0 bases removed from V and 0 bases from J, the gap between germline ends came to 7 bases. The CDR3 nucleotides are TGTGCCAGCAGCGTAGGACAGGACTCCTACGAGCAGTACTTC. Translation: CASSVGQDSYEQYF.

This chain's CDR3 is CASSQEKTGWGTEAFF. In DNA, the CDR3 is TGTGCCAGCAGCCAAGAAAAGACAGGGTGGGGCACTGAAGCTTTCTTT. J is TRBJ1-1 and V is TRBV3-1 (or the pseudogene TRBV3-2), with 7 bases lining up with TRBD1. Unmatched junction bases numbered 8, after V lost 0 bases and J lost 4 bases. The CDR3 is 16 residues long. Germline values: CDR1 LGHDT, CDR2 YNNKEL (reference sequence).

The rearrangement uses TRBV2 and TRBJ2-2, with D perhaps TRBD1 (5 bases). CDR3 length: 14 residues. Trimming pared 10 bases from V and 0 bases from J, leaving 12 bases between. Germline V gene sequence: CDR1 SNHLY, CDR2 FYNNEI. This CDR3 is CATYSTANTGELFF. CDR3 nucleotides: TGTGCCACTTATTCGACAGCGAACACCGGGGAGCTGTTTTTT.

The genes are TRBV24-1 and TRBJ2-7; the D is unclear. Between the trimmed V and J ends, which lost 10 bases and 3 bases, there was a span of 21 bases. Germline CDR1 KGHDR, CDR2 SFDVKD. CDR3 length equals 15 residues. The CDR3 bases are TGTGCCACATGGTTTACCTTTGGAGCCTGCTACGAGCAGTACTTC. Protein: CATWFTFGACYEQYF.

This chain's CDR3 is CATNGRGNGNTIYF. The CDR3 nucleotides read TGTGCCACCAACGGAAGAGGGAATGGAAACACCATATATTTT. J is TRBJ1-3 and V is TRBV19; D gene unclear. With 10 bases removed from V and 3 bases from J, the gap between germline ends came to 16 bases. The CDR3 length is 14 residues. The V gene's germline CDR1 is LNHDA and CDR2 SQIVND (reference sequence).

The J gene is TRBJ1-1, the V gene TRBV5-1; D might be TRBD1 (5 bases). Trimming stripped 0 bases from V and 0 bases from J, with 9 bases between. Germline values: CDR1 SGHRS, CDR2 YFSETQ. The CDR3 sequence is 15 residues long. CDR3 loop: CASSLDKGMNTEAFF. The DNA for the CDR3 is TGCGCCAGCAGCTTGGATAAGGGGATGAACACTGAAGCTTTCTTT.

The chain is built from TRBV28 and TRBJ1-5; D is unresolved. Germline loops: CDR1 MDHEN, CDR2 SYDVKM. The CDR3 runs 12 residues. Trimming stripped 3 bases from V and 4 bases from J, with 4 bases between. The CDR3 DNA sequence: TGTGCCAGCAGTTTCGGGAATCAGCCCCAGCATTTT. Its translation is CASSFGNQPQHF.

The V gene is TRBV7-8, the J gene TRBJ1-1; 8 nucleotides line up with TRBD1. The CDR3 consists of 16 residues. V was pared by 4 bases and J by 1 base, with 8 bases of the junction left unmatched. Germline V gene sequence: CDR1 SGHVS, CDR2 FQNEAQ. CDR3 loop: CASSSLHRGANTEAFF. The CDR3 DNA is TGTGCCAGCAGCTCGCTGCACAGGGGGGCGAACACTGAAGCTTTCTTT. The entire variable domain, with the rest obtained from reference TRBV7-8 and TRBJ1-1, is as follows: GAGVSQSPRYKVAKRGQDVALRCDPISGHVSLFWYQQALGQGPEFLTYFQNEAQLDKSGLPSDRFFAERPEGSVSTLKIQRTQQEDSAVYLCASSSLHRGANTEAFFGQGTRLTVV.

The table lists this clone with a few counts. The CDR3 loop is CASSQASSQIAGLNTGELFF. The CDR3 DNA reads as TGCGCCAGCAGCCAAGCCAGTTCCCAGATAGCAGGGTTAAACACCGGGGAGCTGTTTTTT. V gene TRBV4-1 combines with J gene TRBJ2-2; a weak D match, TRBD1 (5 bases). Germline loops: CDR1 MGHRA, CDR2 YSYEKL. Trimming cost V 1 base and J 2 bases, with 23 bases left between them. The CDR3 covers 20 residues.

V is TRBV6-5 and J is TRBJ1-1; 8 nucleotides align to TRBD1. The CDR3 length is 15 residues. Germline V gene lookup returns CDR1 MNHEY and CDR2 SVGAGI. V was clipped by 2 bases and J by 3 bases; unmatched bases: 5. In DNA form, the CDR3 reads TGTGCCAGCAGTTACACAAACAGGGGGGACACTGAAGCTTTCTTT. Amino acid sequence: CASSYTNRGDTEAFF.

The J gene is TRBJ1-5, the V gene TRBV28; weak D call: TRBD1 (5 bases). This CDR3 comprises 14 residues. Trimming pared 2 bases from V and 5 bases from J, leaving 10 bases between. Germline V gene data show CDR1 as MDHEN and CDR2 as SYDVKM. The CDR3 loop reads CASSLRGSYQPQHF. The DNA of the CDR3 is TGTGCCAGCAGTTTAAGGGGAAGTTATCAGCCCCAGCATTTT.

V is TRBV5-1 and J is TRBJ2-3; a possible D gene is TRBD2 (5 bases). The CDR3 totals 17 residues. Trimming took 0 bases from V and 0 from J, leaving 14 bases between them. Looked up from germline, CDR1 is SGHRS and CDR2 is YFSETQ. As DNA, the CDR3 is TGCGCCAGCAGCTTGGACAACAGAGGGCGCAGCACAGATACGCAGTATTTT. Its translation is CASSLDNRGRSTDTQYF. Filled out from reference TRBV5-1 and TRBJ2-3, the complete variable domain reads KAGVTQTPRYLIKTRGQQVTLSCSPISGHRSVSWYQQTPGQGLQFLFEYFSETQRNKGNFPGRFSGRQFSNSRSEMNVSTLELGDSALYLCASSLDNRGRSTDTQYFGPGTRLTVL.

Comment on this clone: The sample contains more than one DNA sequence encoding this CDR3. This chain links TRBV28 with TRBJ2-7; D unresolved. Germline values: CDR1 MDHEN, CDR2 SYDVKM. V was cut by 8 bases and J by 0 bases, with 8 bases left in between. The length of the CDR3 is 12 residues. The CDR3 loop is CASSLDSYEQYF. In DNA form, the CDR3 reads TGTGCCAGCTCCCTAGACTCCTACGAGCAGTACTTC. The full variable domain, completed using reference TRBV28 and TRBJ2-7, is DVKVTQSSRYLVKRTGEKVFLECVQDMDHENMFWYRQDPGLGLRLIYFSYDVKMKEKGDIPEGYSVSREKKERFSLILESASTNQTSMYLCASSLDSYEQYFGPGTRLTVT.

This sequence joins TRBV14 and TRBJ2-1, with 9 bases that match TRBD1. Germline CDR1 and CDR2: SGHDN and FVKESK. V was pared by 1 base and J by 7 bases, with 8 bases of the junction left unmatched. The CDR3 has 16 amino acids. The DNA for the CDR3 is TGTGCCAGCAGCCAAGCCGGGACAGGGAATTTGAATGAGCAGTTCTTC. This sequence encodes CASSQAGTGNLNEQFF.

This rearrangement joins TRBV28 to TRBJ2-7, with 14 nucleotides matching TRBD2. CDR3 length equals 16 residues. Germline V gene data show CDR1 as MDHEN and CDR2 as SYDVKM. V was clipped by 6 bases and J by 6 bases; unmatched bases: 10. The CDR3 DNA follows: TGTGCCAGCAGCATGACTAGCGGGAGGGTTCGTAGCGAGCAGTACTTC. It codes for CASSMTSGRVRSEQYF.

The J gene is TRBJ1-6, the V gene TRBV9; TRBD1 is a possible D gene (6 bases). This CDR3 comprises 14 residues. Trimming cost V 2 bases and J 9 bases, with 12 bases left between them. CDR1 is SGDLS, CDR2 YYNGEE, per germline. In nucleotides, the CDR3 is TGTGCCAGCAGCGTTAGGGGGTTGGGTTCACCCCTCCACTTT. Protein: CASSVRGLGSPLHF.

V gene TRBV18 combines with J gene TRBJ1-6, with 10 bases aligning to TRBD1. The CDR3 consists of 15 residues. In germline, CDR1 is KGHSH, CDR2 LQKENI. Unmatched junction bases numbered 3, after V lost 3 bases and J lost 7 bases. Here the CDR3 reads CASSPGQGNNSPLHF. In nucleotides, the CDR3 is TGTGCCAGCTCACCGGGACAGGGGAACAATTCACCCCTCCACTTT.

The chain carries TRBV24-1 and TRBJ2-3, with TRBD1 matching over 10 bases. Trimming at V came to 10 bases and at J to 4 bases, leaving 1 base not matched to a gene. Germline loops: CDR1 KGHDR, CDR2 SFDVKD. This CDR3 region has 12 residues. CDR3 in amino acids: CATTGGSDTQYF. Here the CDR3 DNA reads TGTGCCACGACAGGGGGCTCAGATACGCAGTATTTT.

Only a few counts were recorded for this clone. V usage is TRBV10-1 and J usage is TRBJ1-6; D gene uncertain. This CDR3 contains 14 residues. The ends were cut back, 0 bases at V and 10 bases at J, with 10 bases in the middle. Germline V lookup: CDR1 WNHNN, CDR2 SYGVQD (reference sequence). The CDR3 loop is CASSESRVNSPLHF. The CDR3 DNA reads TGCGCCAGCAGTGAGTCGAGGGTAAACTCACCCCTCCACTTT.

This clone has a single count. The V and J genes are TRBV3-1 (or the pseudogene TRBV3-2) and TRBJ2-3; 7 bases align to TRBD2. Germline lookup yields CDR1 LGHDT and CDR2 YNNKEL (reference sequence). The CDR3 is made up of 17 amino acids. Trimming at V came to 1 base and at J to 2 bases, leaving 9 bases not matched to a gene. The CDR3 loop reads CASSQVGLAAFTDTQYF. The CDR3 DNA sequence: TGTGCCAGCAGCCAAGTAGGTCTAGCGGCGTTCACAGATACGCAGTATTTT.

The rearrangement links TRBV7-2 to TRBJ1-5; tentative D call: TRBD1 (5 bases). This CDR3 has 15 residues. Between the trimmed V and J ends, which lost 1 base and 4 bases, there was a span of 11 bases. Germline V gene data show CDR1 as SGHTA and CDR2 as FQGNSA. CDR3 in amino acids: CASSLVQGGNQPQHF. DNA for the CDR3: TGTGCCAGCAGCTTAGTCCAGGGAGGGAATCAGCCCCAGCATTTT.

This CDR3 is CASSHPDRLNTEAFF. In DNA, the CDR3 is TGTGCCAGCAGCCATCCTGACAGGTTGAACACTGAAGCTTTCTTT. The gene calls are TRBV5-4 and TRBJ1-1, with D possibly matching TRBD1 (6 bases). V was clipped by 4 bases and J by 0 bases, with 13 bases between them. This CDR3 spans 15 amino acids. Germline V gene data show CDR1 as SGHNT and CDR2 as YYREEE (reference sequence).

The chain joins TRBV12-3 or TRBV12-4 to TRBJ1-5; D is perhaps TRBD1 (5 bases). The CDR3 totals 13 residues. Trimming removed 2 bases from V and 7 bases from J, with 9 bases in between. CDR3 amino acids: CASSLRGDQPQHF. In DNA form, the CDR3 reads TGTGCCAGCAGTTTACGGGGGGACCAGCCCCAGCATTTT.

The rearrangement links TRBV19 to TRBJ2-7, with 9 bases identical to TRBD2. CDR1 and CDR2 (germline): LNHDA, SQIVND (reference sequence). V lost 4 bases and J lost 2; bases outside the gene matches: 12. The CDR3 spans 17 residues. DNA for the CDR3: TGTGCCAGTAGTACCCTCTTGATAAGCGGGAGGACCTACGAGCAGTACTTC. This codes for CASSTLLISGRTYEQYF.

V usage is TRBV7-6 and J usage is TRBJ1-1, with a tentative D call TRBD1 (5 bases). CDR1 is SGHVS and CDR2 is FNYEAQ in the germline V gene. Trimming stripped 2 bases from V and 5 bases from J, with 12 bases between. The CDR3 is 14 residues long. DNA of the CDR3: TGTGCCAGCAGCTTATTCGGGGGGTTGACTGAAGCTTTCTTT. This gives the protein CASSLFGGLTEAFF.

V gene TRBV14 combines with J gene TRBJ1-1; the D gene is possibly TRBD1 (5 bases). The germline V gene encodes CDR1 SGHDN and CDR2 FVKESK. V lost 1 base and J 3 bases, leaving 12 bases between the germline ends. This CDR3 contains 15 residues. The CDR3 DNA reads TGTGCCAGCAGCCAAGGCCCCCTAGGGGACACTGAAGCTTTCTTT. Encoded protein: CASSQGPLGDTEAFF.

The genes are TRBV7-2 and TRBJ2-1; D perhaps matches TRBD1 (5 bases). The germline gives CDR1 SGHTA, CDR2 FQGNSA. The length of the CDR3 is 14 residues. Trimming removed 1 base from V and 7 bases from J, with 11 bases in between. This CDR3 is CASSLGGQRNEQFF. CDR3 nucleotides: TGTGCCAGCAGCTTAGGGGGCCAAAGGAATGAGCAGTTCTTC. The entire variable domain, with the rest obtained from reference TRBV7-2 and TRBJ2-1, is as follows: GAGVSQSPSNKVTEKGKDVELRCDPISGHTALYWYRQSLGQGLEFLIYFQGNSAPDKSGLPSDRFSAERTGGSVSTLTIQRTQQEDSAVYLCASSLGGQRNEQFFGPGTRLTVL.